Listed below are T cell receptor beta chains from one sample, sequenced in a study of cytomegalovirus exposure and HLA in healthy donors. TCRdb keeps only in-frame clones here, not all; method: immunoSEQ multiplex PCR. Altogether about 200,000 clones are present, roughly 70% being singletons, with the ten largest covering less than 3%. The sequencing input was PBMCs. The source is a man aged 40-49 years in good health and CMV-seropositive. Each CDR3 is given without its conserved first and last residue.

V	J	CDR3
TRBV10-3	TRBJ1-5	AISGSSGTGGVKH
TRBV13	TRBJ2-1	ASSLRRLQLGNEQF
TRBV7-2	TRBJ2-2	ASSQGVTGELF
TRBV5-1	TRBJ2-7	ASSVTGGEQY
TRBV19	TRBJ1-2	ASTGQGAGYT
TRBV7-2	TRBJ1-6	ASSSQTATNSPLH
TRBV9	TRBJ1-1	ASSAHRNTEAF
TRBV19	TRBJ2-7	ASHTTGTASPYEQY
TRBV6-4	TRBJ1-5	ASSDSGQGACQPQH
TRBV6-6	TRBJ2-7	ASSYLGQSTGEQY
TRBV2	TRBJ1-6	ASSELEGLNSPLH
TRBV27	TRBJ2-1	ASTLIGGHNEQF
TRBV5-6	TRBJ2-7	ASSLRSIQGTGYEQY
TRBV9	TRBJ1-5	ASSPTGGNQPQH
TRBV4-2	TRBJ2-1	ASSPLVSDYNEQF
TRBV7-9	TRBJ1-2	ASSYGQGSNYGYT
TRBV6-5	TRBJ2-3	ASSGTSAADTQY
TRBV25-1	TRBJ2-1	ASSEIRGGANEQF
TRBV7-8	TRBJ2-3	ASSFGLAGTWGTDTQY
TRBV7-8	TRBJ1-1	ASSLVAGNTEAF
TRBV2	TRBJ2-7	ASSADRGSRYEQY
TRBV13	TRBJ1-2	ASSRTTGGYGYT
TRBV5-1	TRBJ2-7	ASSLGRAGLEQY
TRBV13	TRBJ2-1	ASSLPNGPDNEQF
TRBV10-3	TRBJ1-5	AISPRDREGQPQH
TRBV7-8	TRBJ2-5	ASSFASGETQY
TRBV28	TRBJ1-2	ASSFGAGGYGYT
TRBV2	NA	ASSEPNRAYYEQY
TRBV9	TRBJ1-3	ASSRSGNTIY